Presented here are 20 T cell receptor beta chains from one specimen sequenced in a study of blood T cell repertoires in COVID-19. Assay: immunoSEQ multiplex PCR; the TCRdb copy retains only in-frame clones and omits some. The data contain about 300,000 clones, 86% of them singletons. Input material: peripheral blood. These receptors were collected from a woman aged 50 to 60 with acute or convalescent COVID-19.

The rearrangement uses TRBV2 and TRBJ2-3, with unresolved D. Germline V gene sequence: CDR1 SNHLY, CDR2 FYNNEI. The V end lost 7 bases, the J end lost 4 bases, and 12 bases lay between the germline ends. CDR3 length equals 13 residues. The CDR3 DNA sequence: TGTGCCAGCATATTTCGTCCCGCAGATACGCAGTATTTT. Translated, it gives CASIFRPADTQYF.

The rearrangement joins TRBV9 to TRBJ2-5; 8 nucleotides align to TRBD1. The CDR3 has 16 residues. Germline lookup yields CDR1 SGDLS and CDR2 YYNGEE. V trimming: 1 base; J trimming: 5 bases; junction bases outside the gene matches: 10. For the CDR3, the DNA is TGTGCCAGCAGCGTAAACCTCGGACAGGGTCGGGAGACCCAGTACTTC. It specifies CASSVNLGQGRETQYF. The full variable domain, with the rest looked up from reference TRBV9 and TRBJ2-5, is DSGVTQTPKHLITATGQRVTLRCSPRSGDLSVYWYQQSLDQGLQFLIQYYNGEERAKGNILERFSAQQFPDLHSELNLSSLELGDSALYFCASSVNLGQGRETQYFGPGTRLLVL.

This rearrangement joins TRBV18 to TRBJ2-7, with 7 positions matching TRBD1. Germline values: CDR1 KGHSH, CDR2 LQKENI. The J segment lost 5 bases and the V segment lost 3 bases, leaving 13 bases of the junction unmatched. The CDR3 totals 16 residues. This CDR3 reads CASSPSRQGVLDEQYF. The CDR3 DNA is TGTGCCAGCTCACCCTCTAGACAGGGAGTGTTGGACGAGCAGTACTTC.

The chain combines TRBV2 with TRBJ2-7; the match to TRBD2 covers 9 bases. The V gene's germline CDR1 is SNHLY and CDR2 FYNNEI. V gave up 6 bases and J gave up 0 bases; unmatched junction bases: 12. The CDR3 is 17 residues long. This CDR3 reads CASSERKRLADSYEQYF. For the CDR3, the DNA is TGTGCCAGCAGCGAACGAAAAAGACTAGCGGACTCCTACGAGCAGTACTTC.

The rearrangement uses TRBV19 and TRBJ1-2; a weak D match, TRBD1 (5 bases). This CDR3 comprises 14 residues. Trimming pared 7 bases from V and 3 bases from J, leaving 15 bases between. The germline V gene has CDR1 LNHDA and CDR2 SQIVND (reference sequence). In DNA, the CDR3 is TGTGCCAGTATGACAGCCGGGTCATACTATGGCTACACCTTC. Residues: CASMTAGSYYGYTF.

A single count supports this clone. V gene TRBV19 combines with J gene TRBJ2-1; maybe TRBD2 (6 bases). Germline loops: CDR1 LNHDA, CDR2 SQIVND (reference sequence). The CDR3 extends over 16 amino acids. V lost 5 bases, J lost 0 bases, and 14 bases lay in between. CDR3 in amino acids: CASSALAAASYNEQFF. CDR3 coding DNA: TGTGCCAGTAGTGCACTAGCCGCCGCCTCCTACAATGAGCAGTTCTTC.

V gene TRBV19 combines with J gene TRBJ2-3; 10 nucleotides align to TRBD1. V lost 6 bases and J lost 3; bases outside the gene matches: 6. Looked up from germline, CDR1 is LNHDA and CDR2 is SQIVND (reference sequence). CDR3 size: 15 residues. Written as DNA, the CDR3 is TGTGCCAGTAGGGATCGGGACAGGGGAACAGATACGCAGTATTTT. Its translation: CASRDRDRGTDTQYF.

V usage is TRBV27 and J usage is TRBJ2-4; the match to TRBD1 covers 10 bases. Trimming at V came to 4 bases and at J to 6 bases, leaving 6 bases not matched to a gene. This CDR3 is 15 amino acids long. CDR1 and CDR2 (germline): MNHEY, SMNVEV (reference sequence). Here the CDR3 reads CASSSRQGAINIQYF. CDR3 DNA sequence: TGTGCCAGCAGTTCGCGACAGGGGGCTATAAACATTCAGTACTTC.

V is TRBV6-5 and J is TRBJ2-3; D is unclear. This CDR3 region has 15 residues. Trimming shortened V by 0 bases and J by 3 bases, and 10 bases separated the two germline ends. The germline V gene encodes CDR1 MNHEY and CDR2 SVGAGI. The CDR3 loop reads CASSYSRKSTDTQYF. In nucleotides, the CDR3 is TGTGCCAGCAGTTACTCCAGGAAGAGTACAGATACGCAGTATTTT.

This chain connects TRBV6-2 or TRBV6-3 to TRBJ2-2; D possibly corresponds to TRBD1 (5 bases). Trimming stripped 2 bases from V and 4 bases from J, with 14 bases between. The CDR3 runs to 16 residues. Germline-derived CDR1 and CDR2 are MNHEY and SVGEGT. CDR3 DNA sequence: TGTGCCAGCAGTTACAGGGCAGGGTCCCTCACCGGGGAGCTGTTTTTT. It yields the protein CASSYRAGSLTGELFF.

This chain joins TRBV2 and TRBJ1-5; D possibly corresponds to TRBD1 (5 bases). Germline lookup yields CDR1 SNHLY and CDR2 FYNNEI. Trimming removed 6 bases from V and 13 bases from J, with 13 bases in between. This CDR3 is built from 11 residues. CDR3 DNA sequence: TGTGCCAGCAGACGGGACTCCCAACAGCATTTT. Translation gives CASRRDSQQHF.

The chain employs TRBV19 and TRBJ1-6, with D maybe TRBD1 (6 bases). The germline gives CDR1 LNHDA, CDR2 SQIVND (reference sequence). The V and J ends lost 8 bases and 7 bases respectively, with 18 bases between them. This CDR3 region has 15 residues. CDR3 amino acids: CASSPTGRTNSPLHF. The CDR3, as DNA: TGTGCCAGTTCTCCGACAGGCCGGACGAATTCACCCCTCCACTTT.

The chain joins TRBV6-5 to TRBJ1-1, with a weak D call TRBD1 (5 bases). The CDR3 runs 13 residues. Germline assignment: CDR1 MNHEY and CDR2 SVGAGI. V was pared by 5 bases and J by 4 bases, with 11 bases between. The CDR3 loop reads CASSPGGSTEAFF. The CDR3 DNA reads TGTGCCAGCAGTCCGGGGGGATCCACTGAAGCTTTCTTT.

This chain links TRBV5-1 with TRBJ2-5; 8 bases agree with TRBD1. Germline CDR1 is SGHRS and CDR2 is YFSETQ. There are 17 residues in the CDR3. The V and J ends lost 4 bases and 4 bases, in that order; junction bases with no gene match: 15. The DNA for the CDR3 is TGCGCCAGCAGCCCTACCGGATCAGGGGGCTTGGGAGAGACCCAGTACTTC. Its protein is CASSPTGSGGLGETQYF. The complete variable domain, with remaining parts taken from reference TRBV5-1 and TRBJ2-5, reads KAGVTQTPRYLIKTRGQQVTLSCSPISGHRSVSWYQQTPGQGLQFLFEYFSETQRNKGNFPGRFSGRQFSNSRSEMNVSTLELGDSALYLCASSPTGSGGLGETQYFGPGTRLLVL.

The V and J genes are TRBV28 and TRBJ1-4; the match to TRBD1 covers 9 bases. V lost 2 bases and J lost 5; bases outside the gene matches: 3. Germline CDR1 reads MDHEN; CDR2 reads SYDVKM. The CDR3 length is 15 residues. CDR3 nucleotide sequence: TGTGCCAGCAGTTTACCCGGGACAGGGAATGAAAAACTGTTTTTT. It yields the protein CASSLPGTGNEKLFF.

The V call is TRBV10-2, the J call TRBJ2-3, with 8 bases aligning to TRBD2. The CDR3 is 13 amino acids. CDR1 and CDR2 from the germline V gene are WSHSY and SAAADI. Germline trimming cut 10 bases from V and 2 bases from J; bases unmatched to any gene: 5. The CDR3 DNA follows: TGCGCCACTTCGGGGGGGGTCACAGATACGCAGTATTTT. Its translation: CATSGGVTDTQYF.

The chain couples TRBV14 to TRBJ2-1; 7 bases are a match to TRBD1. V lost 8 bases, J lost 5 bases, and 6 bases stayed unmatched. Germline loops: CDR1 SGHDN, CDR2 FVKESK. This CDR3 spans 13 amino acids. This CDR3 reads CASPSGQHNEQFF. In nucleotides, the CDR3 is TGTGCCAGCCCCTCGGGACAGCACAATGAGCAGTTCTTC. Variable domain in full (rest from reference TRBV14 and TRBJ2-1): EAGVTQFPSHSVIEKGQTVTLRCDPISGHDNLYWYRRVMGKEIKFLLHFVKESKQDESGMPNNRFLAERTGGTYSTLKVQPAELEDSGVYFCASPSGQHNEQFFGPGTRLTVL.

This clone was seen only once. The CDR3 DNA follows: TGTGCCAGCAGCTTGAGCTTAATGAACACTGAAGCTTTCTTT. Translation: CASSLSLMNTEAFF. The chain is built from TRBV5-5 and TRBJ1-1; no firm D call. V shed 1 base and J shed 0 bases, with 7 bases lying between them. The CDR3 sequence is 14 residues long. Per germline, CDR1 SGHKS and CDR2 YYEKEE (reference sequence).

V and J are TRBV11-3 and TRBJ2-7, with D tentatively TRBD1 (6 bases). There are 14 residues in the CDR3. The germline V gene has CDR1 SGHNT and CDR2 YENEEA. The germline V and J ends were trimmed by 5 bases and 5 bases, with 16 bases remaining between them. The DNA of the CDR3 is TGTGCCAGCAGCGATTCCGGGACACGGGACGAGCAGTACTTC. Its translation: CASSDSGTRDEQYF. Looking up the rest from reference TRBV11-3 and TRBJ2-7 gives the full variable domain: EAGVVQSPRYKIIEKKQPVAFWCNPISGHNTLYWYLQNLGQGPELLIRYENEEAVDDSQLPKDRFSAERLKGVDSTLKIQPAELGDSAVYLCASSDSGTRDEQYFGPGTRLTVT.

The chain has TRBV5-1 and TRBJ2-2, with 7 bases matching TRBD2. Germline assignment: CDR1 SGHRS and CDR2 YFSETQ. With V trimmed by 4 bases and J by 7 bases, 4 bases remained unmatched. CDR3 length: 13 residues. The CDR3 DNA follows: TGCGCCAGCAGCCAGGGAGGGGACGGGGAGCTGTTTTTT. This translates into CASSQGGDGELFF.